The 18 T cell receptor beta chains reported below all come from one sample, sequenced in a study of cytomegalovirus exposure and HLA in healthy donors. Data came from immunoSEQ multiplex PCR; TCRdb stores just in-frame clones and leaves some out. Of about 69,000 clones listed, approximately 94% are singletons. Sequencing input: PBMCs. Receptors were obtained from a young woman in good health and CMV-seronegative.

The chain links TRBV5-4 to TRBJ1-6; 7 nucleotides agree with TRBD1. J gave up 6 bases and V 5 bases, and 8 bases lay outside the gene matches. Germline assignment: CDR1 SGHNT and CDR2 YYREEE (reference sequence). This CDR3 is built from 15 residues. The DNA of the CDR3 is TGTGCCAGCAGTAAAGGGACAGAAACTAATTCACCCCTCCACTTT. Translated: CASSKGTETNSPLHF.

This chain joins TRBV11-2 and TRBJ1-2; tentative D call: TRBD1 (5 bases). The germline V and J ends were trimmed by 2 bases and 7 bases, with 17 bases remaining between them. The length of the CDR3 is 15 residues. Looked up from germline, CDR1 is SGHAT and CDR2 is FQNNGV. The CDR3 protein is CASSLTPLTDSGYTF. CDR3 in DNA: TGTGCCAGCAGCTTAACTCCATTGACAGACTCTGGCTACACCTTC.

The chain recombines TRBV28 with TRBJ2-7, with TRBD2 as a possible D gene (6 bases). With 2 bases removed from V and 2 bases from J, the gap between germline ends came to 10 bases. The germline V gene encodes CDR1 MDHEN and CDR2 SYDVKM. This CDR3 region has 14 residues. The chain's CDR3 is CASSLRGLAYEQYF. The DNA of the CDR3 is TGTGCCAGCAGTTTAAGGGGACTGGCCTACGAGCAGTACTTC.

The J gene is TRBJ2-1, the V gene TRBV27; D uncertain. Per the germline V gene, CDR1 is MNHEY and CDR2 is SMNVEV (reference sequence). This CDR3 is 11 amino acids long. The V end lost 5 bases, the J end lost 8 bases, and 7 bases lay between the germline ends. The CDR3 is CASSTRDEQFF. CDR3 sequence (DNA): TGTGCCAGCAGTACCCGGGATGAGCAGTTCTTC.

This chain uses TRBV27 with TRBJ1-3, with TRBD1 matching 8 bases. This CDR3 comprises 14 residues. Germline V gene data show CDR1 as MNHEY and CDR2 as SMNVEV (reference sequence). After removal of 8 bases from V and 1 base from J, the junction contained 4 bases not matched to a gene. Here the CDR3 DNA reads TGTGCCAGCGGACAGGGAATTTCTGGAAACACCATATATTTT. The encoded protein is CASGQGISGNTIYF.

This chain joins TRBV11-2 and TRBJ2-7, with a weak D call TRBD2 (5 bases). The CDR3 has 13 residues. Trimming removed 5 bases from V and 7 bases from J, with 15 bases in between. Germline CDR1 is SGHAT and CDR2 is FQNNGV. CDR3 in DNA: TGTGCCAGCAGCCAGGACCAGCCGGGGGAGCAGTACTTC. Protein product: CASSQDQPGEQYF. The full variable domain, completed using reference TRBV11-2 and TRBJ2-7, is EAGVAQSPRYKIIEKRQSVAFWCNPISGHATLYWYQQILGQGPKLLIQFQNNGVVDDSQLPKDRFSAERLKGVDSTLKIQPAKLEDSAVYLCASSQDQPGEQYFGPGTRLTVT.

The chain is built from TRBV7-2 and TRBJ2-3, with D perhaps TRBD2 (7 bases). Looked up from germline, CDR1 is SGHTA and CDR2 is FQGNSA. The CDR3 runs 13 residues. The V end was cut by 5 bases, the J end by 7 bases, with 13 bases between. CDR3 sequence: CASSNRGGHTQYF. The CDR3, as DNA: TGTGCCAGCAGCAATAGGGGGGGTCATACGCAGTATTTT.

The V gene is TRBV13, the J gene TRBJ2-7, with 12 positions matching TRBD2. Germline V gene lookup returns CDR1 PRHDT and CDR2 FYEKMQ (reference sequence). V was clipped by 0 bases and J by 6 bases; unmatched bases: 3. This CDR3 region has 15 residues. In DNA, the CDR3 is TGTGCCAGCAGCTTAGGAGGACTAGCGGGACCCGAGCAGTACTTC. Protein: CASSLGGLAGPEQYF.

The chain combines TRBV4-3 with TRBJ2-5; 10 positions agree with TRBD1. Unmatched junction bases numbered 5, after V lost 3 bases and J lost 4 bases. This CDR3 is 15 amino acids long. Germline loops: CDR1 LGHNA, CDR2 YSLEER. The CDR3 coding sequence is TGCGCCAGCAGCCACGGGACAGGGGAGGGAGAGACCCAGTACTTC. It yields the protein CASSHGTGEGETQYF.

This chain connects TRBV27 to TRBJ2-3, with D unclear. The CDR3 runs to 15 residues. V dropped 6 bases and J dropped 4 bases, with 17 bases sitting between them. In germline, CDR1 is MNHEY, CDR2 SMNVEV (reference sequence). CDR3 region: CASSPSWSVSDTQYF. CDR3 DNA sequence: TGTGCCAGCAGCCCTTCGTGGTCGGTATCAGATACGCAGTATTTT.

The DNA of the CDR3 is TGTGCCAGCAGGTTCCCCTCCGAAGGGGCCGGGGAGCTGTTTTTT. This sequence encodes CASRFPSEGAGELFF. The V gene is TRBV27, the J gene TRBJ2-2, with D perhaps TRBD1 (5 bases). Deletions cut 6 bases from V and 6 bases from J, with 17 bases between. Germline CDR1 is MNHEY and CDR2 is SMNVEV (reference sequence). The CDR3 covers 15 residues.

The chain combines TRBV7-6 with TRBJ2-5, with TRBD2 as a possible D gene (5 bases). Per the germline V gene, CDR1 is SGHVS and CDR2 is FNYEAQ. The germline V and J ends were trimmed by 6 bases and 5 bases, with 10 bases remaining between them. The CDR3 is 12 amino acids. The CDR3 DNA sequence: TGTGCCAGCAGACTCACGGGGGAGACCCAGTACTTC. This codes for CASRLTGETQYF.

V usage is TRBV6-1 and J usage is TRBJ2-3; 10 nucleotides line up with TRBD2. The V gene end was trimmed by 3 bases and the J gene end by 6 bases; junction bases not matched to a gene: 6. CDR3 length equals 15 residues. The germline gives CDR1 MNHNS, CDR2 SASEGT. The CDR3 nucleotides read TGTGCCAGCAGTGATTTAGCGGGGGGCGGGGATACGCAGTATTTT. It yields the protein CASSDLAGGGDTQYF.

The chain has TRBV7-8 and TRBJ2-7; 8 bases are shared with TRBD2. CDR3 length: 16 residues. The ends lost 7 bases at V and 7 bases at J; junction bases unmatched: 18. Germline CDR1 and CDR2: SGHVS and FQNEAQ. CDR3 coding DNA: TGTGCCAGCACCCCCAGGGAGGTGGTAGCGGGAAGGGAGCAGTACTTC. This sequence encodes CASTPREVVAGREQYF.

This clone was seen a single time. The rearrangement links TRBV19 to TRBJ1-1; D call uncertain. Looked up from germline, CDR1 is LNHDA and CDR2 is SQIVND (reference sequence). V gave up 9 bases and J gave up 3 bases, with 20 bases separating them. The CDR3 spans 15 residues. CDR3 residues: CASHSSLGGDTEAFF. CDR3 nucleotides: TGTGCCAGCCACTCGAGCTTAGGCGGAGACACTGAAGCTTTCTTT.

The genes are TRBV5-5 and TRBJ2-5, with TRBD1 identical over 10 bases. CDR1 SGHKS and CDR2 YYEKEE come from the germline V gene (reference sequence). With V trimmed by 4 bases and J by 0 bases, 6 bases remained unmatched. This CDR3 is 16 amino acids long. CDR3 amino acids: CASSPTGGAYQETQYF. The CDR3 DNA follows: TGTGCCAGCAGCCCGACAGGGGGCGCGTACCAAGAGACCCAGTACTTC.

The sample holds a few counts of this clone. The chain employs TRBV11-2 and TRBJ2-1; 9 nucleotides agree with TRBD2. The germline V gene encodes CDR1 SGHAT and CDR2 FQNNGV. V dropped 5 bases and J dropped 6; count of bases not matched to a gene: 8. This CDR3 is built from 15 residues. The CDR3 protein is CASSGLRREGNEQFF. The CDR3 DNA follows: TGTGCCAGCAGCGGGTTAAGGCGGGAGGGCAATGAGCAGTTCTTC.

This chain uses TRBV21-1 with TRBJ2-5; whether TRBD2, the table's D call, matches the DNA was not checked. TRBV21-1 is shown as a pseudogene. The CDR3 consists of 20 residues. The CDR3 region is CASSKQRRTSGSRCQETQYF. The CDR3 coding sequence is TGTGCCAGCAGCAAACAGCGTCGGACTAGCGGGAGTCGTTGCCAAGAGACCCAGTACTTC.